This TCR beta chain was identified during a study of OX40 agonist ivuxolimab in advanced cancers. Study overall: Prior anti-PD-1, anti-PD-L1 or anti-CTLA-4 therapy did not bar entry, and 40% to 45% had some. Three individuals attained partial responses, comprising one hepatocellular carcinoma case and two cutaneous melanoma cases.

The CDR3 extends over 16 amino acids. Germline assignment: CDR1 SGHNT and CDR2 YYREEE (reference sequence). J gave up 4 bases and V 2 bases, and 5 bases lay outside the gene matches. Cycle 7 day 1, cycle 4 day 1, and baseline were the timepoints at which blood was sampled. This table comes from immunoSEQ multiplex PCR, and its TCRdb copy is limited to in-frame clones, with some not included. The sample includes about 92,000 clones, more than 75% of them seen just once. The chain joins TRBV5-4 to TRBJ2-2, with 10 bases identical to TRBD2. The origin of this receptor is an adult with an advanced solid tumor such as melanoma, head and neck, liver or kidney cancer. This material consisted of CD4+ or CD8+ T cells sorted from blood, taken in a trial of the OX40 agonist ivuxolimab. The CDR3 protein is CASSFSAGGGTGELFF. Written as DNA, the CDR3 is TGTGCCAGCAGCTTCTCAGCGGGAGGGGGCACCGGGGAGCTGTTTTTT.